The 5 T cell receptor beta chains listed next were all sequenced from one sample in a study of T-cell reconstitution after alpha-beta-depleted transplantation in children. During its preparation, the TCRbeta library received unique molecular identifiers. TCRdb analysed the PCR reads with MiXCR anew, one entry per CDR3 protein. Altogether 610,000 or so distinct CDR3 sequences are present, 20% to 30% being singletons, with the ten largest covering 36%. The specimen was PBMCs, collected before TCRalphabeta/CD19-depleted stem cell transplant. All receptors derive from a boy in the first two years of life with Wiskott-Aldrich syndrome, due to receive a stem cell transplant.

The chain couples TRBV30 to TRBJ2-1, with D perhaps matching TRBD2 (6 bases). Germline V gene data show CDR1 as GTSNPN and CDR2 as SVGIG (reference sequence). This CDR3 is built from 12 residues. Trimming removed 2 bases at V and 9 bases at J, with 11 bases between. This CDR3 is CAWSPGVTEQFF. The CDR3 DNA reads as TGTGCCTGGAGTCCGGGAGTTACTGAGCAGTTCTTC.

V and J are TRBV29-1 and TRBJ2-1, with TRBD2 identical over 8 bases. J gave up 9 bases and V 4 bases, and 11 bases lay outside the gene matches. The CDR3 length is 14 residues. The V gene's germline CDR1 is SQVTM and CDR2 ANQGSEA. For the CDR3, the DNA is TGCAGCGTTGGCCTCGCGGGAGGCCGAGGTGAGCAGTTCTTC. It specifies CSVGLAGGRGEQFF.

V and J are TRBV5-1 and TRBJ2-2; D is undetermined. Looked up from germline, CDR1 is SGHRS and CDR2 is YFSETQ. V lost 6 bases, J lost 5 bases, and 11 bases lay in between. CDR3 length: 13 amino acids. The DNA of the CDR3 is TGCGCCAGCACCTCCGGTGGGACCGGGGAGCTGTTTTTT. This encodes CASTSGGTGELFF.

The V and J genes are TRBV5-1 and TRBJ2-7; no firm D call. Germline V lookup: CDR1 SGHRS, CDR2 YFSETQ. V shed 4 bases and J shed 0 bases, with 11 bases lying between them. The CDR3 has 14 amino acids. Here the CDR3 DNA reads TGCGCCAGCAGCCCGCAAAGTTTCTCCTACGAGCAGTACTTC. It codes for CASSPQSFSYEQYF.

The genes are TRBV29-1 and TRBJ2-1, with D possibly TRBD2 on 5 matching bases. CDR3 length equals 12 residues. CDR1 and CDR2 (germline): SQVTM, ANQGSEA. Trimming removed 2 bases from V and 10 bases from J, with 12 bases in between. CDR3 nucleotide sequence: TGCAGCGTTGAACTTAGAGAGGGAGAGCAGTTCTTC. Translated: CSVELREGEQFF.